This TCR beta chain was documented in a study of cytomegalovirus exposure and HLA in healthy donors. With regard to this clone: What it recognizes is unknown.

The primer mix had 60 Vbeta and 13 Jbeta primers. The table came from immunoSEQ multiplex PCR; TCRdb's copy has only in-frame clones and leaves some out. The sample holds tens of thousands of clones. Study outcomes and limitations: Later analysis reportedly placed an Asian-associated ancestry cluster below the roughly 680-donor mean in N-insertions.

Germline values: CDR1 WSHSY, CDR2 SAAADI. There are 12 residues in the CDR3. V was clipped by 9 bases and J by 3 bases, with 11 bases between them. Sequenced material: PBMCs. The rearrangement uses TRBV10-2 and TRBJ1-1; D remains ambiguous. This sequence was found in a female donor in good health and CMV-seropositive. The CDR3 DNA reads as TGCGCCAGTGGAAGGCTAGACACTGAAGCTTTCTTT. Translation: CASGRLDTEAFF.